The T cell receptor (beta chain) described here comes from a study of blood T cell repertoires in COVID-19. Study at large: The United States, Italy and Spain were the sources of the acute and convalescent COVID-19 samples.

In the case of this clone: The sample has other DNA sequences that encode this CDR3 too.

In the source study's methods: By means of reference gene primer amplification, nucleated cell counts were estimated. The repertoire was sequenced with immunoSEQ multiplex PCR; TCRdb's copy has only in-frame clones and lacks some. V, J and clone size are taken as reported in that table, and D and trimming were inferred from the DNA itself. Seen here are about 210,000 clones, roughly nine tenths observed once, and the top ten hold roughly 0.7%. After removal of 5 bases from V and 2 bases from J, the junction contained 5 bases not matched to a gene. The germline V gene has CDR1 MDHEN and CDR2 SYDVKM. This CDR3 is 14 amino acids long.

The TCR originated in a man in his forties or fifties with acute or convalescent COVID-19. The chain recombines TRBV28 with TRBJ2-5; 7 positions match TRBD1. The source material was peripheral blood. The CDR3 region has the DNA TGTGCCAGCAGTACACGACAGGGTCAAGAGACCCAGTACTTC. Translating it yields CASSTRQGQETQYF.